A single sample is the source of the 19 T cell receptor beta chains below, sequenced in a study of blood T cell repertoires in COVID-19. Libraries were prepared by immunoSEQ multiplex PCR; TCRdb keeps only in-frame clonotypes and omits some of them. Of 70,000 or so clones in the sample, around 90% were seen once. Sample: peripheral blood. Every receptor here comes from a woman aged 50 to 65 with acute or convalescent COVID-19.

CDR3 in DNA: TGTGCCAGCGGGACACTATCTTTGGCCCTCCACTTT. Residues: CASGTLSLALHF. This sequence joins TRBV27 and TRBJ1-6; D possibly corresponds to TRBD1 (6 bases). The V gene lost 8 bases and the J gene lost 14 bases, with 16 bases spanning the gap. The germline V gene encodes CDR1 MNHEY and CDR2 SMNVEV (reference sequence). The CDR3 has 12 residues.

The chain employs TRBV6-6 and TRBJ2-1; tentative D call: TRBD1 (6 bases). This CDR3 has 14 amino acids. The germline gives CDR1 MNHNY, CDR2 SVGAGI (reference sequence). Trimming cost V 1 base and J 8 bases, with 12 bases left between them. The CDR3: CASSYYGTRDEQFF. The CDR3 DNA sequence: TGTGCCAGCAGTTACTACGGGACACGGGATGAGCAGTTCTTC.

The chain is built from TRBV9 and TRBJ2-7; tentatively, D is TRBD1 (5 bases). This CDR3 has 16 residues. V lost 0 bases to trimming and J lost 5 bases, with 18 bases between them. In germline, CDR1 is SGDLS, CDR2 YYNGEE. In nucleotides, the CDR3 is TGTGCCAGCAGCGTAGCTTCTACAGGCCGTTGGAACGAGCAGTACTTC. It codes for CASSVASTGRWNEQYF.

The V gene is TRBV7-9, the J gene TRBJ2-7, with 11 positions matching TRBD1. J lost 7 bases, V lost 4 bases, and 12 bases had no gene match. Per germline, CDR1 SEHNR and CDR2 FQNEAQ (reference sequence). This CDR3 has 16 residues. CDR3 in amino acids: CASSSYGTGGLWEQYF. The CDR3 DNA reads TGTGCCAGCAGCTCCTACGGGACAGGGGGTCTGTGGGAGCAGTACTTC.

The CDR3 sequence: CAWRQNRATNEKLFF. In nucleotides, the CDR3 is TGTGCCTGGAGGCAGAACCGTGCAACTAATGAAAAACTGTTTTTT. The V and J genes are TRBV30 and TRBJ1-4; no reliable D call. The CDR3 is 15 amino acids. Germline CDR1 is GTSNPN and CDR2 is SVGIG (reference sequence). Trimming stripped 3 bases from V and 0 bases from J, with 11 bases between.

The chain uses TRBV10-2 and TRBJ1-3; 8 nucleotides agree with TRBD1. This CDR3 is 16 amino acids long. Trimming at V came to 4 bases and at J to 4 bases, leaving 9 bases not matched to a gene. Germline lookup yields CDR1 WSHSY and CDR2 SAAADI. The CDR3 nucleotides are TGCGCCAGCAGTGTTTGGGGCGGGACAGGCGGAAACACCATATATTTT. Amino acid sequence: CASSVWGGTGGNTIYF.

On this clone itself: A junction boundary mismatches the germline segment, possibly from a read error. This rearrangement joins TRBV29-1 to TRBJ1-4; TRBD1 matches 7 bases. CDR1 SQVTM and CDR2 ANQGSEA come from the germline V gene. This CDR3 comprises 16 residues. This CDR3 reads CSVEGPPGQSNEKLFF. The CDR3 DNA reads as TGCAGCGTCGAAGGGCCTCCGGGACAGAGCAATGAAAAACTGTTTTTT.

This clone was recorded once. The chain couples TRBV28 to TRBJ1-5, with D possibly TRBD1 on 6 matching bases. The germline V gene has CDR1 MDHEN and CDR2 SYDVKM. CDR3 length: 14 residues. The V and J ends lost 6 bases and 3 bases respectively, with 12 bases between them. CDR3 coding DNA: TGTGCCAGCAGCTTACAGGGTCTCAATCAGCCCCAGCATTTT. Translated, it gives CASSLQGLNQPQHF.

The chain joins TRBV29-1 to TRBJ2-7, with 10 bases aligning to TRBD2. Germline CDR1 SQVTM, CDR2 ANQGSEA. The ends lost 7 bases at V and 4 bases at J; junction bases unmatched: 7. This CDR3 contains 13 residues. In DNA, the CDR3 is TGCAGCGCCCGGACTAGCGGCCAGTACGAGCAGTACTTC. It yields the protein CSARTSGQYEQYF.

V usage is TRBV11-2 and J usage is TRBJ2-6; D may be TRBD2 (5 bases). Germline V lookup: CDR1 SGHAT, CDR2 FQNNGV. The CDR3 extends over 17 amino acids. V was pared by 0 bases and J by 2 bases, with 11 bases between. The CDR3 sequence is CASSLDGGTPGANVLTF. The CDR3 DNA reads TGTGCCAGCAGCTTAGACGGAGGAACACCTGGGGCCAACGTCCTGACTTTC.

CDR3 DNA: TGTGCCAGTAGGACCAGGGGGCGCGGAACTGAAGCTTTCTTT. Translating gives CASRTRGRGTEAFF. V and J are TRBV19 and TRBJ1-1, with 8 bases fitting TRBD1. The V gene end was trimmed by 6 bases and the J gene end by 5 bases; junction bases not matched to a gene: 8. The CDR3 contains 14 residues. Germline V lookup: CDR1 LNHDA, CDR2 SQIVND (reference sequence).

The chain couples TRBV27 to TRBJ2-7; D might be TRBD2 (6 bases). Germline CDR1 and CDR2: MNHEY and SMNVEV (reference sequence). The ends were cut back, 6 bases at V and 4 bases at J, with 16 bases in the middle. The CDR3 length is 14 residues. This chain's CDR3 is CASRDGGGTYEQYF. In DNA form, the CDR3 reads TGTGCCAGCAGAGACGGGGGAGGAACTTACGAGCAGTACTTC.

The genes are TRBV18 and TRBJ1-3, with 11 bases lining up with TRBD1. The ends lost 3 bases at V and 4 bases at J; junction bases unmatched: 5. This CDR3 contains 16 residues. The germline V gene has CDR1 KGHSH and CDR2 LQKENI. Written as DNA, the CDR3 is TGTGCCAGCTCACCCGGACAGGGGGCGGCCGGAAACACCATATATTTT. Its protein product is CASSPGQGAAGNTIYF. The variable domain in full, with the rest retrieved from reference TRBV18 and TRBJ1-3, is NAGVMQNPRHLVRRRGQEARLRCSPMKGHSHVYWYRQLPEEGLKFMVYLQKENIIDESGMPKERFSAEFPKEGPSILRIQQVVRGDSAAYFCASSPGQGAAGNTIYFGEGSWLTVV.

This clone was recorded only once. The CDR3 is CASSPLGSIYEQYF. The DNA of the CDR3 is TGTGCCAGCAGCCCCTTGGGGAGCATTTACGAGCAGTACTTC. The rearrangement joins TRBV3-1 (or the pseudogene TRBV3-2) to TRBJ2-7, with a weak D call TRBD2 (5 bases). Germline CDR1 reads LGHDT; CDR2 reads YNNKEL (reference sequence). V lost 4 bases and J 4 bases, leaving 14 bases between the germline ends. The CDR3 sequence is 14 residues long.

The chain recombines TRBV7-2 with TRBJ2-2; 11 bases map to TRBD2. The CDR3 runs to 19 residues. The trim removed 0 bases at V and 7 bases at J, leaving 13 bases unmatched. Germline V gene data show CDR1 as SGHTA and CDR2 as FQGNSA. The chain's CDR3 is CASSLAFGLAGGLGGELFF. The CDR3 region has the DNA TGTGCCAGCAGCTTAGCATTCGGGCTAGCGGGAGGATTGGGCGGGGAGCTGTTTTTT.

The rearrangement joins TRBV3-1 (or the pseudogene TRBV3-2) to TRBJ2-1; 10 nucleotides align to TRBD2. CDR3 length equals 15 residues. In germline, CDR1 is LGHDT, CDR2 YNNKEL (reference sequence). V dropped 5 bases and J dropped 8; count of bases not matched to a gene: 9. The CDR3 spells CASSKPGLAIDEQFF. CDR3 nucleotides: TGTGCCAGCAGCAAACCGGGACTAGCGATCGATGAGCAGTTCTTC.

J is TRBJ2-1 and V is TRBV7-3, with 7 bases identical to TRBD1. This CDR3 is built from 13 residues. V lost 5 bases and J lost 7; bases outside the gene matches: 5. From germline, CDR1 is SGHTA and CDR2 FQGTGA. The CDR3 bases are TGTGCCAGCAGCCTCGGGACAGCAAATGAGCAGTTCTTC. Amino acids: CASSLGTANEQFF.

The CDR3 sequence is CASSQDLTGVGEKLFF. In DNA form, the CDR3 reads TGCGCCAGCAGCCAAGATTTGACAGGGGTGGGTGAAAAACTGTTTTTT. This chain links TRBV4-3 with TRBJ1-4, with TRBD1 matching 8 bases. V was pared by 0 bases and J by 7 bases, with 7 bases of the junction left unmatched. Looked up from germline, CDR1 is LGHNA and CDR2 is YSLEER. The CDR3 spans 16 residues.

The rearrangement links TRBV12-3 or TRBV12-4 to TRBJ2-7, with D perhaps TRBD2 (6 bases). This CDR3 contains 12 residues. The V and J ends lost 4 bases and 4 bases respectively, with 8 bases between them. CDR3 amino acids: CASSSGRYEQYF. In DNA form, the CDR3 reads TGTGCCAGCAGTTCAGGGAGGTACGAGCAGTACTTC.